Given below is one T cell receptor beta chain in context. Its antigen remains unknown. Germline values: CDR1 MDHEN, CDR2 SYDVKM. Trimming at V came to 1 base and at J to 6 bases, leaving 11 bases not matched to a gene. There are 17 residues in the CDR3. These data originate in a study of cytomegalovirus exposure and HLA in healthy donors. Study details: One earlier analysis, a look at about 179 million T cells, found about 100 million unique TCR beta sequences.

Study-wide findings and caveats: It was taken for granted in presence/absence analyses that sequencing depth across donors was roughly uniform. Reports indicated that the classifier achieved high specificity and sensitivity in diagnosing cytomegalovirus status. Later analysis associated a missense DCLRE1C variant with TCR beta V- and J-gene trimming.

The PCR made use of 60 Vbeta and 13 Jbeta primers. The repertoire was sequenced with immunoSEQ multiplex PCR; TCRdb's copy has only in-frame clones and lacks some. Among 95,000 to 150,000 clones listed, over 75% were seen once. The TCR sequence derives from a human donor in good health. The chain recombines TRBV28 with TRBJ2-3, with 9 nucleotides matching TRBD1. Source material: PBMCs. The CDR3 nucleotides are TGTGCCAGCAGTTTATACTCCGGGACAGGGCCCTCCGATACGCAGTATTTT. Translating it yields CASSLYSGTGPSDTQYF.